These 11 T cell receptor beta chains came from one sample sequenced in a study of memory CD4+ T cells and cytomegalovirus serostatus. Sequencing was performed with immunoSEQ multiplex PCR; in TCRdb, only in-frame clones are kept and a portion is missing. This table holds 45,000 to 70,000 clones, under 90% found once. The sort gate was single viable CD3+CD4+CD8-CD45RO+ cells for memory CD4+ T cells. The sample consisted of memory CD4+ T cells from blood. All receptors come from an adult in good health and CMV-seronegative. Some clones in this sample may be carry-over from other donors' samples.

This clone turned up a few times. V is TRBV18 and J is TRBJ1-2, with no clear D. V was trimmed by 1 base and J by 8 bases, leaving 11 bases between them. From germline, CDR1 is KGHSH and CDR2 LQKENI. CDR3 size: 13 residues. The CDR3 nucleotides read TGTGCCAGCTCACCACACAAGACGGAGGGCTACACCTTC. As protein: CASSPHKTEGYTF. The full variable domain, its missing parts supplied by reference TRBV18 and TRBJ1-2, is NAGVMQNPRHLVRRRGQEARLRCSPMKGHSHVYWYRQLPEEGLKFMVYLQKENIIDESGMPKERFSAEFPKEGPSILRIQQVVRGDSAAYFCASSPHKTEGYTFGSGTRLTVV.

V and J are TRBV5-1 and TRBJ1-6; TRBD1 matches 7 bases. The CDR3 covers 15 residues. V shed 0 bases, J shed 15 bases, and the junction held 12 bases outside the gene matches. The V gene's germline CDR1 is SGHRS and CDR2 YFSETQ. Here the CDR3 DNA reads TGCGCCAGCAGCTTGGATGGGACAGCCTCCGACATCCTCCACTTT. Amino acids: CASSLDGTASDILHF.

Only one count was recorded for this clone. The rearrangement links TRBV6-6 to TRBJ1-1; D is uncertain. CDR1 MNHNY and CDR2 SVGAGI come from the germline V gene (reference sequence). The V end was cut by 6 bases, the J end by 1 base, with 9 bases between. The CDR3 has 13 amino acids. CDR3 DNA: TGTGCCAGCAGGCACCCCCGGAACACTGAAGCTTTCTTT. It yields the protein CASRHPRNTEAFF.

The chain couples TRBV6-6 to TRBJ2-2; D possibly corresponds to TRBD2 (5 bases). V was cut by 5 bases and J by 4 bases, with 8 bases left in between. The CDR3 totals 13 residues. Germline assignment: CDR1 MNHNY and CDR2 SVGAGI (reference sequence). The CDR3 here is CASSDRGTGELFF. As DNA, the CDR3 is TGTGCCAGCAGTGATCGGGGCACCGGGGAGCTGTTTTTT.

The chain links TRBV5-1 to TRBJ2-1; maybe TRBD2 (5 bases). Trimming pared 5 bases from V and 0 bases from J, leaving 12 bases between. The germline gives CDR1 SGHRS, CDR2 YFSETQ. The CDR3 spans 15 residues. The CDR3 nucleotides read TGCGCCAGCAGAATCAGCGGAGGCTCCTACAATGAGCAGTTCTTC. It yields the protein CASRISGGSYNEQFF.

This clone has just a few counts. The chain is built from TRBV14 and TRBJ1-1, with D unclear. With 1 base removed from V and 0 bases from J, the gap between germline ends came to 6 bases. CDR1 is SGHDN and CDR2 is FVKESK in the germline V gene. The CDR3 contains 14 residues. CDR3 loop: CASSQAGMNTEAFF. CDR3 nucleotides: TGTGCCAGCAGCCAAGCGGGGATGAACACTGAAGCTTTCTTT.

Only a few counts were recorded for this clone. The chain uses TRBV5-8 and TRBJ2-7, with TRBD2 matching over 13 bases. There are 15 residues in the CDR3. Germline V gene lookup returns CDR1 SGHTS and CDR2 YDEGEE. The V and J ends lost 1 base and 6 bases, in that order; junction bases with no gene match: 4. The DNA of the CDR3 is TGTGCCAGCAGCTTGTGGACTAGCGGGAGACGCGAGCAGTACTTC. Protein product: CASSLWTSGRREQYF.

The gene calls are TRBV6-5 and TRBJ1-1, with 8 bases aligning to TRBD1. The germline CDR1 and CDR2 sequences are MNHEY and SVGAGI. V was clipped by 4 bases and J by 10 bases; unmatched bases: 17. There are 16 residues in the CDR3. CDR3 nucleotide sequence: TGTGCCAGCAGTTTACGGACAGGGTCCACTACCACCGGAGCTTTCTTT. Translated, it gives CASSLRTGSTTTGAFF.

The CDR3: CASSQSTGLSGNTIYF. DNA of the CDR3: TGTGCCAGCAGCCAATCCACAGGGTTGTCTGGAAACACCATATATTTT. The V gene is TRBV7-9, the J gene TRBJ1-3, with a tentative D call TRBD1 (6 bases). V was trimmed by 5 bases and J by 1 base, leaving 15 bases between them. The CDR3 covers 16 residues. Per the germline V gene, CDR1 is SEHNR and CDR2 is FQNEAQ (reference sequence). Using reference TRBV7-9 and TRBJ1-3 for the parts outside the CDR3, the full variable domain is DTGVSQNPRHKITKRGQNVTFRCDPISEHNRLYWYRQTLGQGPEFLTYFQNEAQLEKSRLLSDRFSAERPKGSFSTLEIQRTEQGDSAMYLCASSQSTGLSGNTIYFGEGSWLTVV.

This clone is a singleton in its sample. V usage is TRBV28 and J usage is TRBJ1-2, with no clear D. The CDR3 is 13 residues long. The V gene lost 3 bases and the J gene lost 2 bases, with 7 bases spanning the gap. The germline gives CDR1 MDHEN, CDR2 SYDVKM. CDR3 DNA: TGTGCCAGCAGTTTCGGCCGGAACTATGGCTACACCTTC. Amino acids: CASSFGRNYGYTF.

The CDR3 spells CASMRAGPTSNEQYF. CDR3 DNA: TGTGCCAGCATGAGGGCAGGGCCCACGTCCAACGAGCAGTACTTC. V gene TRBV28 combines with J gene TRBJ2-7; D possibly uses TRBD1 or TRBD2 (5 bases each). The V and J ends lost 7 bases and 5 bases respectively, with 21 bases between them. Germline V gene sequence: CDR1 MDHEN, CDR2 SYDVKM. The length of the CDR3 is 15 residues.